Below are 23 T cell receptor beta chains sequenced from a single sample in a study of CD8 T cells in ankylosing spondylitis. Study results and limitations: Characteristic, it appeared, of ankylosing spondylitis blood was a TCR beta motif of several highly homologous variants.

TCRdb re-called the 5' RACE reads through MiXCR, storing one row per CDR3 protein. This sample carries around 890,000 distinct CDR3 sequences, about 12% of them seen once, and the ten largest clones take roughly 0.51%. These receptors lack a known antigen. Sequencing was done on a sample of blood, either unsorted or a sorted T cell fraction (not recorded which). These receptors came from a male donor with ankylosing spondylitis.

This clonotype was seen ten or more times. The DNA of the CDR3 is TGTGCCAGCAGCCATTGGGAGGGAGCATCCCACGAGCAGTACTTC. Amino acids: CASSHWEGASHEQYF. V gene TRBV12-3 or TRBV12-4 combines with J gene TRBJ2-7, with 7 bases identical to TRBD2. The CDR3 has 15 residues. J gave up 5 bases and V 6 bases, and 13 bases lay outside the gene matches.

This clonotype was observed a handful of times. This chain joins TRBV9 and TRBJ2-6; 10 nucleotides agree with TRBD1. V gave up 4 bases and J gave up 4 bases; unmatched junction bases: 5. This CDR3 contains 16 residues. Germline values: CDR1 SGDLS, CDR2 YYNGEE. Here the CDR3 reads CASSSGQGYGANVLTF. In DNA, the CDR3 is TGTGCCAGCAGCTCGGGACAGGGGTACGGGGCCAACGTCCTGACTTTC. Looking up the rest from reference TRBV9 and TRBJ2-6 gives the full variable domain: DSGVTQTPKHLITATGQRVTLRCSPRSGDLSVYWYQQSLDQGLQFLIQYYNGEERAKGNILERFSAQQFPDLHSELNLSSLELGDSALYFCASSSGQGYGANVLTFGAGSRLTVL.

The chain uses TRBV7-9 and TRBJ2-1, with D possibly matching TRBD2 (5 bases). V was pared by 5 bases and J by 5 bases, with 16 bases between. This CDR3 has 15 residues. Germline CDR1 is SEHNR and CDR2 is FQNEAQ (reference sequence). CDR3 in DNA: TGTGCCAGCAGCCCAATGCGGGCGGCGGACAATGAGCAGTTCTTC. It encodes CASSPMRAADNEQFF.

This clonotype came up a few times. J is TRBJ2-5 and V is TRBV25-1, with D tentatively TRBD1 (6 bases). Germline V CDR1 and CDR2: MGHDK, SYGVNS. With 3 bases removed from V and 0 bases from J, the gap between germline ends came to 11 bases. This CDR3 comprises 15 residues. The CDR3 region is CASSDSGQYQETQYF. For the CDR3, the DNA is TGTGCCAGCAGTGACTCTGGACAGTACCAAGAGACCCAGTACTTC.

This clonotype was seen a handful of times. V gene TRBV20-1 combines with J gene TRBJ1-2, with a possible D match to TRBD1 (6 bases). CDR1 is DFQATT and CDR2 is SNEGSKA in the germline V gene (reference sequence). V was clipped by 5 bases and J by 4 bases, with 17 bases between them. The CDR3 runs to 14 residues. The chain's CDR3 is CSAPGTTSLYGYTF. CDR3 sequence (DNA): TGCAGTGCTCCCGGGACAACGTCCCTCTATGGCTACACCTTC.

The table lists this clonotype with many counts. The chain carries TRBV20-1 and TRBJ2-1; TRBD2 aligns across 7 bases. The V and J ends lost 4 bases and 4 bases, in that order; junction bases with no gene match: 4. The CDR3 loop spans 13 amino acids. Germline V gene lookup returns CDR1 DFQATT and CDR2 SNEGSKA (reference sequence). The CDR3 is CSATRESYNEQFF. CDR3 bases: TGCAGTGCTACGCGGGAGTCTTACAATGAGCAGTTCTTC.

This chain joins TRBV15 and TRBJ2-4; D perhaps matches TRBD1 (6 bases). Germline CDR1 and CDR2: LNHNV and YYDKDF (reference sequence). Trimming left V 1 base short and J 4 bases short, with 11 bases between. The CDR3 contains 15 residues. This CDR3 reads CATSRGDTAKNIQYF. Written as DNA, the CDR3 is TGTGCCACCAGCAGAGGGGACACGGCGAAAAACATTCAGTACTTC.

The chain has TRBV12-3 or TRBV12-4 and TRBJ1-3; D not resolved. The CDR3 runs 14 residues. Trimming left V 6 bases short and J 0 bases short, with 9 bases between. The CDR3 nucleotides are TGTGCCAGCAGCCATTACAGCTCTGGAAACACCATATATTTT. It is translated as CASSHYSSGNTIYF.

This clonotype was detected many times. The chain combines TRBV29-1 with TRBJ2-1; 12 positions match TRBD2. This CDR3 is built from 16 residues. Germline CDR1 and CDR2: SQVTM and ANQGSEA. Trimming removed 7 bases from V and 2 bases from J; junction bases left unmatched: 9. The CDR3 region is CSATPGLAGTYNEQFF. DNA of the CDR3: TGCAGCGCAACCCCGGGACTAGCGGGTACCTACAATGAGCAGTTCTTC.

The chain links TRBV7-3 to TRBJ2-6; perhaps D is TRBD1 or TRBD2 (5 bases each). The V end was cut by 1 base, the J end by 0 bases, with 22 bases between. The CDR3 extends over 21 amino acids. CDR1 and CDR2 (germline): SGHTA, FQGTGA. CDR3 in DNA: TGTGCCAGCAGCTTAATTGGGACCAGAGGGCTTATTGTCTCTGGGGCCAACGTCCTGACTTTC. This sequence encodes CASSLIGTRGLIVSGANVLTF.

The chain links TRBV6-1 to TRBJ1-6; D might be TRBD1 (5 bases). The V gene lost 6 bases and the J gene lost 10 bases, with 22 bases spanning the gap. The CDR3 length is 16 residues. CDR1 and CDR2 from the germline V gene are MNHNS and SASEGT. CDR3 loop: CASRRSGTGDESPLHF. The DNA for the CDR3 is TGTGCCAGCAGGAGATCCGGGACGGGAGATGAATCACCCCTCCACTTT.

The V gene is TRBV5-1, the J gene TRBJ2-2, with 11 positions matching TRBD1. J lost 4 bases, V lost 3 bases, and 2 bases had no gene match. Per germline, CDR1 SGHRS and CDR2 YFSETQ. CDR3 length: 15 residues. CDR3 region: CASSWTGGLTGELFF. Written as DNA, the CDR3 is TGCGCCAGCAGCTGGACAGGGGGCCTCACCGGGGAGCTGTTTTTT.

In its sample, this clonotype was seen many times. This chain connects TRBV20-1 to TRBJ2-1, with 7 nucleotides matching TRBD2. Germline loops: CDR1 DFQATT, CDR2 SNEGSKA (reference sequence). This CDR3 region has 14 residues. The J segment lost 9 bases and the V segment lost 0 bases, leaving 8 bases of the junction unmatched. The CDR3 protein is CSARDRKGGREQFF. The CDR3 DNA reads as TGCAGTGCTAGAGATCGGAAGGGAGGGCGTGAGCAGTTCTTC.

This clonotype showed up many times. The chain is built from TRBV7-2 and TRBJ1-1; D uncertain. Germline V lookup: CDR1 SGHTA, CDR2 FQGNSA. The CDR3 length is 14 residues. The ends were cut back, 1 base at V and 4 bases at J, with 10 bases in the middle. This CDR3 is CASSLEGYGTEAFF. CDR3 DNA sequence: TGTGCCAGCAGCTTAGAAGGGTACGGCACTGAAGCTTTCTTT.

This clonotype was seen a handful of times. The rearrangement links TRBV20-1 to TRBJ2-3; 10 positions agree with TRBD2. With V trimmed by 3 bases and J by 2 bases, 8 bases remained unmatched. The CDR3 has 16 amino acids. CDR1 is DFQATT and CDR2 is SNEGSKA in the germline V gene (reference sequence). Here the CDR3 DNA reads TGCAGTGCTAGGCGGGTTAGCGGGGGGTACACAGATACGCAGTATTTT. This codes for CSARRVSGGYTDTQYF.

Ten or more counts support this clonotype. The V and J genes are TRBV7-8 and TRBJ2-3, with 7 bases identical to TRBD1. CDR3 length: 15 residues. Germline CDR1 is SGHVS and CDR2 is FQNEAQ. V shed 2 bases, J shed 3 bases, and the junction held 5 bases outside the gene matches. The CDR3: CASSLRQGYTDTQYF. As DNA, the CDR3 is TGTGCCAGCAGCTTAAGACAGGGTTATACAGATACGCAGTATTTT.

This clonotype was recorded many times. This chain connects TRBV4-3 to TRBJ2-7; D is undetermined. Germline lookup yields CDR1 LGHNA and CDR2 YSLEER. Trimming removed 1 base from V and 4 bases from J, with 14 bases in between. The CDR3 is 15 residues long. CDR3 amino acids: CASSQALGRFYEQYF. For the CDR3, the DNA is TGCGCCAGCAGCCAAGCTCTCGGACGATTTTACGAGCAGTACTTC.

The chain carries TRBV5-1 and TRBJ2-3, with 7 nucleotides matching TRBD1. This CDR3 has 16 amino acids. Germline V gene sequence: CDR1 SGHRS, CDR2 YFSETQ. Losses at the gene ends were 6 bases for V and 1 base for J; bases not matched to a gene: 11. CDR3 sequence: CASKEYRGIRTDTQYF. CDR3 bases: TGCGCCAGCAAGGAATACAGGGGAATTCGCACAGATACGCAGTATTTT.

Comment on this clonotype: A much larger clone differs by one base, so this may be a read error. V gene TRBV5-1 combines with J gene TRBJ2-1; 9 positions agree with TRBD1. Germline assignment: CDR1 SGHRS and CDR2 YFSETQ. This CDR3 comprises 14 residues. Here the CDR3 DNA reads TGCGCCAGCAGCTTGGCGGGACAGGGAAATGAGAAGTTCTTC. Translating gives CASSLAGQGNEKFF.

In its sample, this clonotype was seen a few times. The CDR3 sequence: CAISDGYPSSGELFF. CDR3 DNA: TGTGCCATTTCGGACGGTTACCCCAGTTCCGGGGAGCTGTTTTTT. The gene calls are TRBV10-3 and TRBJ2-2, with unresolved D. V lost 9 bases and J 6 bases, leaving 20 bases between the germline ends. The CDR3 extends over 15 amino acids. Germline assignment: CDR1 ENHRY and CDR2 SYGVKD.

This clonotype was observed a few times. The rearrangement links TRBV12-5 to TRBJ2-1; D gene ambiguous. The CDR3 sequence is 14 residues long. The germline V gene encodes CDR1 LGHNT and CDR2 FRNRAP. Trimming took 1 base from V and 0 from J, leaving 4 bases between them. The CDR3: CASGLGSSYNEQFF. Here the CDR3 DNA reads TGTGCTAGTGGTTTGGGGAGCTCCTACAATGAGCAGTTCTTC.

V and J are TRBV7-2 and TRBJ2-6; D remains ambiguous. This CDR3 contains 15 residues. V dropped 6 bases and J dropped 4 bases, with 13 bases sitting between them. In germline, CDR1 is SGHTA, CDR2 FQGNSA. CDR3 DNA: TGTGCCAGCAGGCCTGACACAGCGGGGGCCAACGTCCTGACTTTC. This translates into CASRPDTAGANVLTF.

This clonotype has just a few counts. CDR3: CATSRGYYDPGQTTYNEQFF. In nucleotides, the CDR3 is TGTGCCACCAGCAGAGGTTACTACGACCCGGGACAGACCACCTACAATGAGCAGTTCTTC. The chain joins TRBV15 to TRBJ2-1; 7 bases agree with TRBD1. This CDR3 has 20 residues. The germline V gene encodes CDR1 LNHNV and CDR2 YYDKDF (reference sequence). Trimming cost V 1 base and J 2 bases; bases outside gene matches: 17.